The 14 T cell receptor beta chains below were found in one sample sequenced in a study of blood T cell repertoires in COVID-19. Using immunoSEQ multiplex PCR, the repertoire was profiled, and TCRdb retains in-frame clones only, with some absent. In the table there are under 450,000 clones, 70% to 90% of which are singletons. Sequenced: PBMCs or T cells enriched from blood (not recorded which). The receptors shown here come from a man in his thirties or forties who had recovered from COVID-19.

This clone was seen only a few times. V is TRBV18 and J is TRBJ1-6, with 9 bases aligning to TRBD1. Germline values: CDR1 KGHSH, CDR2 LQKENI. There are 15 residues in the CDR3. V lost 6 bases, J lost 8 bases, and 8 bases stayed unmatched. CDR3 residues: CASSIGTGLYSPLHF. The CDR3 DNA reads TGTGCCAGCTCGATCGGGACAGGGTTATATTCACCCCTCCACTTT.

The chain carries TRBV30 and TRBJ2-7, with D possibly TRBD2 on 7 matching bases. Germline V gene data show CDR1 as GTSNPN and CDR2 as SVGIG (reference sequence). The CDR3 loop spans 17 amino acids. The CDR3 is CALRGGAVSISSYEQYF. CDR3 DNA: TGTGCACTGAGGGGGGGGGCAGTTTCAATTTCCTCCTACGAGCAGTACTTC.

V gene TRBV10-1 combines with J gene TRBJ1-1; 9 bases are shared with TRBD1. In germline, CDR1 is WNHNN, CDR2 SYGVQD (reference sequence). Losses at the gene ends were 6 bases for V and 0 bases for J; bases not matched to a gene: 11. The CDR3 is 17 amino acids. Here the CDR3 DNA reads TGCGCCAGCAGGTACCCCCGGGACAGGGACATGAACACTGAAGCTTTCTTT. Translation gives CASRYPRDRDMNTEAFF.

V is TRBV2 and J is TRBJ2-2; D is possibly TRBD2 (6 bases). Deletions cut 7 bases from V and 4 bases from J, with 19 bases between. The CDR3 length is 16 residues. Germline loops: CDR1 SNHLY, CDR2 FYNNEI. For the CDR3, the DNA is TGTGCCAGCATCCCCGCCGGGGGTAGGGGCACCGGGGAGCTGTTTTTT. Translated, it gives CASIPAGGRGTGELFF.

This chain uses TRBV11-2 with TRBJ2-3; D is unresolved. Germline loops: CDR1 SGHAT, CDR2 FQNNGV. The CDR3 has 15 amino acids. Trimming took 2 bases from V and 2 from J, leaving 11 bases between them. For the CDR3, the DNA is TGTGCCAGCAGCTTATTCCCTACCGACACAGATACGCAGTATTTT. Translating it yields CASSLFPTDTDTQYF.

The chain recombines TRBV5-4 with TRBJ2-6; D remains ambiguous. Germline assignment: CDR1 SGHNT and CDR2 YYREEE (reference sequence). Trimming shortened V by 1 base and J by 0 bases, and 8 bases separated the two germline ends. The CDR3 runs to 16 residues. Here the CDR3 DNA reads TGTGCCAGCAGCTTGATACAAAACTCTGGGGCCAACGTCCTGACTTTC. Its protein is CASSLIQNSGANVLTF.

The CDR3 region has the DNA TGTGCCTGGAGTGTAGGAGGGGGCAGGGAGCAGTACTTC. It yields the protein CAWSVGGGREQYF. The chain joins TRBV30 to TRBJ2-7, with TRBD1 as a possible D gene (7 bases). The V gene lost 0 bases and the J gene lost 7 bases, with 13 bases spanning the gap. The CDR3 has 13 residues. Germline V gene lookup returns CDR1 GTSNPN and CDR2 SVGIG (reference sequence). Looking up the rest from reference TRBV30 and TRBJ2-7 gives the full variable domain: SQTIHQWPATLVQPVGSPLSLECTVEGTSNPNLYWYRQAAGRGLQLLFYSVGIGQISSEVPQNLSASRPQDRQFILSSKKLLLSDSGFYLCAWSVGGGREQYFGPGTRLTVT.

The J gene is TRBJ2-7, the V gene TRBV11-2, with 9 bases that match TRBD1. J gave up 13 bases and V 1 base, and 5 bases lay outside the gene matches. This CDR3 contains 12 residues. CDR1 SGHAT and CDR2 FQNNGV come from the germline V gene. The CDR3: CASSLGDRARYF. The DNA for the CDR3 is TGTGCCAGCAGCTTAGGGGACAGGGCCCGATACTTC.

The rearrangement links TRBV7-9 to TRBJ2-5; tentative D call: TRBD1 (5 bases). V lost 4 bases and J lost 5, with 20 bases in between. The CDR3 is made up of 16 amino acids. The germline gives CDR1 SEHNR, CDR2 FQNEAQ (reference sequence). The CDR3 coding sequence is TGTGCCAGCAGCTCGAAGGCGACAGCGCAAAGGGAGACCCAGTACTTC. It codes for CASSSKATAQRETQYF.

The chain joins TRBV7-2 to TRBJ1-4; 7 bases line up with TRBD1. The length of the CDR3 is 17 residues. After removal of 2 bases from V and 0 bases from J, the junction contained 6 bases not matched to a gene. Germline-derived CDR1 and CDR2 are SGHTA and FQGNSA. The CDR3 protein is CASSLRGTAATNEKLFF. The CDR3, as DNA: TGTGCCAGCAGCTTACGTGGGACAGCTGCAACTAATGAAAAACTGTTTTTT.

This clone appeared a few times. V and J are TRBV19 and TRBJ1-6, with D tentatively TRBD1 (6 bases). Germline V gene lookup returns CDR1 LNHDA and CDR2 SQIVND (reference sequence). The CDR3 has 13 residues. The V gene lost 5 bases and the J gene lost 9 bases, with 11 bases spanning the gap. Here the CDR3 DNA reads TGTGCCAGTAGTTCCTCCAGGGGTTCACCCCTCCACTTT. Its protein product is CASSSSRGSPLHF.

CDR3 region: CASRSLPGELNEQYF. The CDR3 DNA is TGTGCCAGCAGATCACTGCCGGGGGAACTGAACGAGCAGTACTTC. This chain joins TRBV2 and TRBJ2-7; TRBD2 is a possible D gene (6 bases). Germline loops: CDR1 SNHLY, CDR2 FYNNEI. V was shortened by 6 bases and J by 5 bases, with 20 bases between the two germline ends. This CDR3 contains 15 residues.

This clone has just a few counts. This chain links TRBV19 with TRBJ2-1; 12 positions agree with TRBD1. The CDR3 has 14 amino acids. The V gene end was trimmed by 6 bases and the J gene end by 7 bases; junction bases not matched to a gene: 4. Germline CDR1 and CDR2: LNHDA and SQIVND (reference sequence). The CDR3 reads CASRGQGARNEQFF. The CDR3 nucleotides are TGTGCCAGTAGGGGACAGGGGGCGCGTAATGAGCAGTTCTTC.

The chain employs TRBV18 and TRBJ1-2; 9 bases align to TRBD1. Looked up from germline, CDR1 is KGHSH and CDR2 is LQKENI. The CDR3 has 15 amino acids. The V segment lost 6 bases and the J segment 2 bases; nucleotides outside the gene matches: 7. The chain's CDR3 is CASSQGTGGNYGYTF. CDR3 DNA sequence: TGTGCCAGCTCGCAAGGAACAGGGGGCAACTATGGCTACACCTTC.